Following are 12 T cell receptor beta chains from one sample sequenced in a study of beta chain features in type 1 diabetes. Expressed TCRB transcripts were sequenced because the entire RNA isolate underwent reverse transcription. Clones were read by immunoSEQ multiplex PCR, and TCRdb kept only the in-frame ones, dropping some. The table records almost 350,000 clones, roughly a fifth of them present only once. The sample comprised naive CD4+ T cells from blood. The receptors originated from a woman under 30 in good health.

V gene TRBV11-2 combines with J gene TRBJ2-7, with 8 bases fitting TRBD2. In germline, CDR1 is SGHAT, CDR2 FQNNGV. Trimming at V came to 3 bases and at J to 0 bases, leaving 1 base not matched to a gene. CDR3 length equals 14 residues. This CDR3 is CASSLTSVSYEQYF. The CDR3 bases are TGTGCCAGCAGCTTGACTAGCGTCTCCTACGAGCAGTACTTC.

The CDR3 DNA follows: TGTGCCAGCAGCCTAGGTAGCGCAAGCCAACAAGAGACCCAGTACTTC. This sequence encodes CASSLGSASQQETQYF. V is TRBV11-1 and J is TRBJ2-5; tentatively, D is TRBD2 (5 bases). The CDR3 runs 16 residues. Germline lookup yields CDR1 SGHAT and CDR2 FQDESV (reference sequence). Trimming removed 5 bases at V and 2 bases at J, with 18 bases between.

The gene calls are TRBV5-1 and TRBJ1-4; 7 nucleotides agree with TRBD1. Germline V gene data show CDR1 as SGHRS and CDR2 as YFSETQ. This CDR3 has 15 residues. The junction had 9 bases not matched to a gene; V was cut back by 6 bases and J by 4 bases. The CDR3 DNA reads TGCGCCAGCACCGGGATGGGACAGAGTAATGAAAAACTGTTTTTT. It yields the protein CASTGMGQSNEKLFF.

The chain carries TRBV25-1 and TRBJ2-5; maybe TRBD2 (6 bases). CDR3 length: 14 amino acids. Germline V gene data show CDR1 as MGHDK and CDR2 as SYGVNS. V dropped 3 bases and J dropped 4 bases, with 12 bases sitting between them. Written as DNA, the CDR3 is TGTGCCAGCAGTGAGGCTACTAGCTCAGAGACCCAGTACTTC. Its translation is CASSEATSSETQYF.

This chain joins TRBV5-1 and TRBJ2-7; 10 bases fit TRBD2. Unmatched junction bases numbered 12, after V lost 1 base and J lost 2 bases. This CDR3 spans 18 amino acids. CDR1 and CDR2 from the germline V gene are SGHRS and YFSETQ. DNA for the CDR3: TGCGCCAGCAGCTTGTTCCCCCGACTAGCGGGCTTACCCTACGAGCAGTACTTC. This sequence encodes CASSLFPRLAGLPYEQYF. Full variable domain (missing parts from reference TRBV5-1 and TRBJ2-7): KAGVTQTPRYLIKTRGQQVTLSCSPISGHRSVSWYQQTPGQGLQFLFEYFSETQRNKGNFPGRFSGRQFSNSRSEMNVSTLELGDSALYLCASSLFPRLAGLPYEQYFGPGTRLTVT.

The V call is TRBV25-1, the J call TRBJ2-2; 7 nucleotides align to TRBD1. CDR3 size: 14 residues. CDR1 is MGHDK, CDR2 SYGVNS, per germline. Trimming cost V 4 bases and J 5 bases; bases outside gene matches: 4. The CDR3 sequence is CASSGTGATGELFF. CDR3 DNA sequence: TGTGCCAGCAGTGGAACAGGGGCAACCGGGGAGCTGTTTTTT.

The chain carries TRBV27 and TRBJ2-5, with D possibly matching TRBD2 (5 bases). The CDR3 is 15 residues long. The germline gives CDR1 MNHEY, CDR2 SMNVEV (reference sequence). V lost 6 bases and J lost 3, with 17 bases in between. CDR3 in DNA: TGTGCCAGCAGACCCATCGGATGGCGGGAAGAGACCCAGTACTTC. Its translation is CASRPIGWREETQYF.

In the case of this clone: A junction boundary mismatches the germline segment, possibly from a read error. Other DNA sequences in this specimen translate into the identical CDR3. V gene TRBV7-7 combines with J gene TRBJ2-1; TRBD2 aligns across 8 bases. From germline, CDR1 is SSHAT and CDR2 FNYEAQ (reference sequence). The CDR3 contains 15 residues. The CDR3 region has the DNA TGTGCTAGCAGCCCGCTAGCGGGTTCCTACAATGAGCAGTTCTTC. Translating it yields CASSPLAGSYNEQFF.

The J gene is TRBJ1-2, the V gene TRBV11-2; 9 bases align to TRBD1. The length of the CDR3 is 13 residues. Germline V gene lookup returns CDR1 SGHAT and CDR2 FQNNGV. V was clipped by 1 base and J by 6 bases; unmatched bases: 0. DNA of the CDR3: TGTGCCAGCAGCTTAGGACAGGGGGATGGCTACACCTTC. This codes for CASSLGQGDGYTF.

The V call is TRBV7-2, the J call TRBJ1-5; a possible D gene is TRBD1 (5 bases). Trimming pared 5 bases from V and 5 bases from J, leaving 7 bases between. This CDR3 has 12 amino acids. CDR1 and CDR2 (germline): SGHTA, FQGNSA. In nucleotides, the CDR3 is TGTGCCAGCAGCGGCAGGGATCAGCCCCAGCATTTT. Translating it yields CASSGRDQPQHF.

This chain connects TRBV23-1 to TRBJ1-1, with a possible D match to TRBD1 (5 bases). TRBV23-1 is known as an ORF, though its function is uncertain. This CDR3 region has 17 residues. With 4 bases removed from V and 4 bases from J, the gap between germline ends came to 22 bases. The CDR3 is CASSPLERAGRGTEAFF. CDR3 DNA sequence: TGCGCCAGCAGTCCCCTCGAGAGGGCGGGAAGGGGCACTGAAGCTTTCTTT.

The chain links TRBV29-1 to TRBJ2-1; 7 bases fit TRBD1. Germline trimming cut 6 bases from V and 7 bases from J; bases unmatched to any gene: 6. Germline CDR1 is SQVTM and CDR2 is ANQGSEA. This CDR3 comprises 12 residues. The CDR3 nucleotides are TGCAGCGTGGGCCCGACAGGGAATGAGCAGTTCTTC. It codes for CSVGPTGNEQFF.